This T cell receptor (beta chain) was sequenced during a study of read filtering for tumor transcriptome and immune sequencing. Across the study: The cohort had some 17 men and over eleven women aged roughly 45 to 90, mean roughly 70 years.

Molecular barcoded adaptors covering alpha/delta and beta/gamma chains were used on roughly 400 ng RNA. TCRdb re-analysed the reads in MiXCR, keeping a single row per CDR3 protein. This sample yields some 39,000 distinct CDR3 sequences, of which around 13% are seen a single time; less than 20% belongs to the top ten. Findings and limits, study-wide: The sorted CD138-negative fraction was a mixed bone marrow immune population, not purified T cells. Approximately 82% of IR-seq clonotypes had one read, totaling 3% to 4% of reads; RNA-seq: around 70% and 40%.

Every patient had bone marrow sampled while the disease was active. This clonotype was seen more than once but under ten times. Its antigen is not known. A read error may be the cause here, since a much bigger clone is one base away. The V gene's germline CDR1 is MNHEY and CDR2 SVGAGI. This CDR3 comprises 15 residues. Sequenced input: a population of CD138-negative cells sorted from bone marrow. The clonotype was recovered from a donor over 35 with multiple myeloma. This chain joins TRBV6-5 and TRBJ2-2; 7 bases fit TRBD1. CDR3 loop: CAGRKGQNLPGELFF. CDR3 sequence (DNA): TGTGCCGGCAGAAAGGGACAGAACCTCCCCGGGGAGCTGTTTTTT.